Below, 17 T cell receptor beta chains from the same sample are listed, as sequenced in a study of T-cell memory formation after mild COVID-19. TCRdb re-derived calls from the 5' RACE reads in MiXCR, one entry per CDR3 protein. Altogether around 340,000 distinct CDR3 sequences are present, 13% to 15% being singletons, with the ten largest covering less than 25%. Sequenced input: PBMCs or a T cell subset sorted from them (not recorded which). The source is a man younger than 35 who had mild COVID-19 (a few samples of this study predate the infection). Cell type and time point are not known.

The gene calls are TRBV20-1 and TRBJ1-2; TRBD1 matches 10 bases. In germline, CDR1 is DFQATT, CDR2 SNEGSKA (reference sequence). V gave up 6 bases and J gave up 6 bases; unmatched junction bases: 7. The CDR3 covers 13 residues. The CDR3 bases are TGCAGTGCCCCGGGACAGGGGTACGATGGCTACACCTTC. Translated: CSAPGQGYDGYTF.

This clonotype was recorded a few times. The DNA of the CDR3 is TGTGCCACCAGCAGCGACAGTTCTCCGGAGCAGTACGTC. It encodes CATSSDSSPEQYV. The chain is built from TRBV15 and TRBJ2-7; D is perhaps TRBD1 (5 bases). V lost 3 bases and J 7 bases, leaving 13 bases between the germline ends. CDR1 is LNHNV and CDR2 is YYDKDF in the germline V gene (reference sequence). The CDR3 sequence is 13 residues long.

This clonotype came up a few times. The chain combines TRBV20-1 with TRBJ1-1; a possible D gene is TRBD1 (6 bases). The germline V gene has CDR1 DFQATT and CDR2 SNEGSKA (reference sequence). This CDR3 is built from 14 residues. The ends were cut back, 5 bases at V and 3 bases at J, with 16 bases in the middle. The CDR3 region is CSAPVGGPDTEAFF. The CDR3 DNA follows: TGCAGTGCTCCTGTTGGGGGCCCTGACACTGAAGCTTTCTTT.

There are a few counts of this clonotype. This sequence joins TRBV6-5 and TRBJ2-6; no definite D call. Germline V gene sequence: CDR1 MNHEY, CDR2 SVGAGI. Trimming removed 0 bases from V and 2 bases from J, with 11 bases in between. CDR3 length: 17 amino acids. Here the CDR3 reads CASSYSGYIAGANVLTF. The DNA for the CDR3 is TGTGCCAGCAGTTACTCGGGATACATAGCTGGGGCCAACGTCCTGACTTTC.

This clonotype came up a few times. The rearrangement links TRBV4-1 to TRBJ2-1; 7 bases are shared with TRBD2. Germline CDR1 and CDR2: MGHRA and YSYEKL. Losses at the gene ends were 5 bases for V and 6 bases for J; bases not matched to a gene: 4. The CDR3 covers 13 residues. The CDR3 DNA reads TGCGCCAGCAGCGCAGCGGGGAGCAATGAGCAGTTCTTC. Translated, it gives CASSAAGSNEQFF.

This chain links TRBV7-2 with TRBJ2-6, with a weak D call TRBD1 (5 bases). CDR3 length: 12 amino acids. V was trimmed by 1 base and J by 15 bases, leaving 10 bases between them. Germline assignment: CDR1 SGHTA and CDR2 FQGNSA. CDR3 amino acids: CASSLDRQALTF. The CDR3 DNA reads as TGTGCCAGCAGCTTAGACAGGCAGGCCCTGACTTTC.

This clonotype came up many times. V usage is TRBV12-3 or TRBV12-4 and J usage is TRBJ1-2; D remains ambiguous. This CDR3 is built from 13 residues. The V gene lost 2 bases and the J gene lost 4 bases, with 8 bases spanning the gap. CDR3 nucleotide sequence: TGTGCCAGCAGTTTAATGAGGGTCTATGGCTACACCTTC. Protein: CASSLMRVYGYTF.

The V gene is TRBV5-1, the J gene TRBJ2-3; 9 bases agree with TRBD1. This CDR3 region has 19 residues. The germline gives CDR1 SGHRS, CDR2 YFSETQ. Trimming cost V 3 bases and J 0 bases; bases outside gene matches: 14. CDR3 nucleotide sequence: TGCGCCAGCAGCTCTTTACCGGGACAGGGAATACTTAGCACAGATACGCAGTATTTT. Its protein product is CASSSLPGQGILSTDTQYF.

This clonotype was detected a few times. The CDR3 loop is CKTLAGGKVLGTQYF. DNA of the CDR3: TGCAAAACTTTAGCGGGGGGTAAAGTACTGGGTACGCAGTATTTT. The chain links TRBV20-1 to TRBJ2-3, with TRBD2 matching 10 bases. The germline V gene encodes CDR1 DFQATT and CDR2 SNEGSKA (reference sequence). This CDR3 spans 15 amino acids.

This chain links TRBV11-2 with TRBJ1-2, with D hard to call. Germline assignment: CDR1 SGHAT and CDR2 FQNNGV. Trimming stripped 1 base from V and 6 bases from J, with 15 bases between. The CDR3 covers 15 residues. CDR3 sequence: CASSLGGADINGYTF. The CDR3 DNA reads TGTGCCAGCAGCTTAGGAGGTGCAGATATCAATGGCTACACCTTC.

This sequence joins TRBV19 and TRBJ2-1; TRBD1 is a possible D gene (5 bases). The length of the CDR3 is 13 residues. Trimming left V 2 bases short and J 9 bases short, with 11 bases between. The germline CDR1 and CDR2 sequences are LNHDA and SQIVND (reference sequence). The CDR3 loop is CASSINPTGEQFF. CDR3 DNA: TGTGCCAGTAGTATAAATCCTACAGGTGAGCAGTTCTTC.

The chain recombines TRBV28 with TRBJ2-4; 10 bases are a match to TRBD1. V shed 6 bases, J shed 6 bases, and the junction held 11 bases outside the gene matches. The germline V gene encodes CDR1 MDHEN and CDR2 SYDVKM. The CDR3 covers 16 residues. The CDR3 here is CASRLQRQGAGNIQYF. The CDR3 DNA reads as TGTGCCAGCAGGCTCCAACGACAGGGGGCGGGAAACATTCAGTACTTC.

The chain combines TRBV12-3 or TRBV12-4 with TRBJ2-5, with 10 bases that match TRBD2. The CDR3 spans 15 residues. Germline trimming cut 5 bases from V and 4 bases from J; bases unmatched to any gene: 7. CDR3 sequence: CASSRSAGGRETQYF. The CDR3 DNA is TGTGCCAGCAGTCGCTCAGCGGGGGGGCGAGAGACCCAGTACTTC.

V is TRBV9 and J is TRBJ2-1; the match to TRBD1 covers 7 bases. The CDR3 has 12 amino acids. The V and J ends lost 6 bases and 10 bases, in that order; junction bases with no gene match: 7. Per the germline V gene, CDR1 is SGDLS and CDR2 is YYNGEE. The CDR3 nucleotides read TGTGCCAGCAATACAGGGGAAGGAGAGCAGTTCTTC. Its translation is CASNTGEGEQFF.

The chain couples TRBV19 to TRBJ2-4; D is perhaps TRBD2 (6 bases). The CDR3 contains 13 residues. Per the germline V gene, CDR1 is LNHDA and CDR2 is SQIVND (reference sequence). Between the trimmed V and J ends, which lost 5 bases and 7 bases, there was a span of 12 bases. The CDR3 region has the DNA TGTGCCAGTAGTTCCTTGGAGGGGAACATTCAGTACTTC. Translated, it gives CASSSLEGNIQYF.

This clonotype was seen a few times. The CDR3 sequence is CASRSLSLTDTQYF. DNA for the CDR3: TGTGCCAGTAGGAGCCTTTCTCTCACAGATACGCAGTATTTT. V is TRBV19 and J is TRBJ2-3; D gene unclear. The V end lost 6 bases, the J end lost 2 bases, and 12 bases lay between the germline ends. CDR1 and CDR2 from the germline V gene are LNHDA and SQIVND (reference sequence). CDR3 length equals 14 residues. The full variable domain, with the rest looked up from reference TRBV19 and TRBJ2-3, is DGGITQSPKYLFRKEGQNVTLSCEQNLNHDAMYWYRQDPGQGLRLIYYSQIVNDFQKGDIAEGYSVSREKKESFPLTVTSAQKNPTAFYLCASRSLSLTDTQYFGPGTRLTVL.

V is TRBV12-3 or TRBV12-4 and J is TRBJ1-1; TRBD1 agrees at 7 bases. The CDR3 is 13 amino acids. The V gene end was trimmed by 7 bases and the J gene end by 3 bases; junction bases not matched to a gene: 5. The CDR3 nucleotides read TGTGCCAGCACCCGGACAGGCCACACTGAAGCTTTCTTT. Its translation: CASTRTGHTEAFF.